The sequence of this T cell receptor beta chain was determined in a study of identical twins. This clonotype was found a few times. Its matching antigen is unknown. V lost 4 bases, J lost 3 bases, and 18 bases lay in between. The CDR3 has 16 amino acids. Germline V gene data show CDR1 as SGHVS and CDR2 as FQNEAQ. Study-wide points: The study found that models underestimated out-of-frame TCR alpha sharing in monozygotic twins. The more abundant beta clonotypes in cord blood had fewer insertions, and memory repertoires did not show this. In drawing conclusions, the study used cross-sectional statistical analysis and did not follow the same donors.

TCRdb re-derived calls from the 5' RACE reads in MiXCR, one entry per CDR3 protein. The sample consists of some 1,600,000 distinct CDR3 sequences, around 29% of them appearing once. This chain uses TRBV7-8 with TRBJ1-2, with D tentatively TRBD1 (6 bases). This TCR was recovered from a newborn girl in good health. The sequenced sample consisted of cord blood. DNA of the CDR3: TGTGCCAGCAGCTACCAACAGGGTGGTGGGGACTATGGCTACACCTTC. This gives the protein CASSYQQGGGDYGYTF.